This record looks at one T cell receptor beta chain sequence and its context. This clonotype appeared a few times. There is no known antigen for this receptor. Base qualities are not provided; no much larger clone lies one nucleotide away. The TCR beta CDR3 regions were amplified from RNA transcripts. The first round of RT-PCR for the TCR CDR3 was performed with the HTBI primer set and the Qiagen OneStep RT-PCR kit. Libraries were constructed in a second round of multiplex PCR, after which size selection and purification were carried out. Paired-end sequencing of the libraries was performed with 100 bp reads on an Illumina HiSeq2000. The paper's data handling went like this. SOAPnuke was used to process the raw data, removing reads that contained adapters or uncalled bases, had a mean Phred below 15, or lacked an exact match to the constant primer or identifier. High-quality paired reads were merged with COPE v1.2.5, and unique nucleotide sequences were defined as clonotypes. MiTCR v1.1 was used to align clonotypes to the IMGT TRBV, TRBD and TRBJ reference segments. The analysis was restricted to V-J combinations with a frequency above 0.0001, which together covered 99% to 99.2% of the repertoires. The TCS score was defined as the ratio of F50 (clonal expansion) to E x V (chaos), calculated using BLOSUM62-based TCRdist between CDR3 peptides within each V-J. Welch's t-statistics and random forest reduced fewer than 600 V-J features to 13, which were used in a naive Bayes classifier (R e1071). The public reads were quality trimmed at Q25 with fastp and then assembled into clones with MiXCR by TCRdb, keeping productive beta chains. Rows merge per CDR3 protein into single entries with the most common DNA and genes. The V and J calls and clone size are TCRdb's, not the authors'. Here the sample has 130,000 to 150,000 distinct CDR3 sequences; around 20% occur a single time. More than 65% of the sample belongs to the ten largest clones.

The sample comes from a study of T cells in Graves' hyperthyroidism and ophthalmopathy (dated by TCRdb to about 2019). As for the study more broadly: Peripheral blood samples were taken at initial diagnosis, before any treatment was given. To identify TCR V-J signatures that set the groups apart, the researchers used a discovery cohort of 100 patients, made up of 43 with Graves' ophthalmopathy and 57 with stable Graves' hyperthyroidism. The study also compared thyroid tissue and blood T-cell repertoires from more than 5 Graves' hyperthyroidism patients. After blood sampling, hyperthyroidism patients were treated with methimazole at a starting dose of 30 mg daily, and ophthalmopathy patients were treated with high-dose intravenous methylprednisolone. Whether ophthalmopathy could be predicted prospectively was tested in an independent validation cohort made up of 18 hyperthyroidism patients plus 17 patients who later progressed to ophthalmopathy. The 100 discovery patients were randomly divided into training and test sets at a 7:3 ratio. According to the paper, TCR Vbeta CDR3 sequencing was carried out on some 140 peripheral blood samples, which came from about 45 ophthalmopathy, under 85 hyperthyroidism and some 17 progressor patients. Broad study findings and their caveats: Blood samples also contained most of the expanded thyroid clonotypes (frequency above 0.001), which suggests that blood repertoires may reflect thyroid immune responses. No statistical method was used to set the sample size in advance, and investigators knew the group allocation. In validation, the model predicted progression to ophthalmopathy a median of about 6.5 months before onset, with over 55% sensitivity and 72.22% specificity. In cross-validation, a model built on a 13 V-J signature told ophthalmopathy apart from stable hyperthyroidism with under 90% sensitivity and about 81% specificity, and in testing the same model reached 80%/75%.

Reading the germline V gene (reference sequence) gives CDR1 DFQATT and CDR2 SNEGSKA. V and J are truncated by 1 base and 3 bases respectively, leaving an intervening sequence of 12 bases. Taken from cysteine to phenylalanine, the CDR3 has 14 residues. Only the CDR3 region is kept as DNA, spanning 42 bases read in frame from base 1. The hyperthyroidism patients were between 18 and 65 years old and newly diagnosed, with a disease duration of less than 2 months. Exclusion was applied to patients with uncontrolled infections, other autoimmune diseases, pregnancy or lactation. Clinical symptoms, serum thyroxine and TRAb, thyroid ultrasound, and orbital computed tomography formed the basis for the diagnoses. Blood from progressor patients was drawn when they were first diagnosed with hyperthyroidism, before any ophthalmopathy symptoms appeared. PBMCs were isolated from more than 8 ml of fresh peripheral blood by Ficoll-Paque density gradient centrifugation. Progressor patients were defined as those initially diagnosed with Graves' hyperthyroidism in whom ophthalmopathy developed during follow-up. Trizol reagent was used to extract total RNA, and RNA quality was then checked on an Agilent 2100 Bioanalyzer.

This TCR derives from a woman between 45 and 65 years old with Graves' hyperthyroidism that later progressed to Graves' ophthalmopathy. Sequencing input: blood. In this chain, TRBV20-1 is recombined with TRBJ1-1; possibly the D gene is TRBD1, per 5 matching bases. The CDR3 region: CSARVRRGDTEAFF. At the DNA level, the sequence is TGCAGTGCTAGAGTCCGGCGGGGGGACACTGAAGCTTTCTTT.